This T cell receptor (beta chain) was observed in a study of cytomegalovirus exposure and HLA in healthy donors (dated by TCRdb to between 2016 and 2019). Background for the entire study: An earlier analysis of 550 to 700 of the donors reported 250 to 350 Gb of sequence data and more than 90 million unique TCR beta sequences from some 180 million T cells. About 300 gigabases of sequencing data and 70 million to 100 million unique TCR sequences were included in an early release covering about 620 HLA-typed donors. The genetic ancestry cluster associated with self-reported Caucasian donors included 81% of the roughly 400 genotyped donors. The study aimed to test whether signatures of past pathogen exposure could be identified by cataloging public T cell receptors. The study used immunosequencing to profile the T cell repertoires of approximately 650 subjects and linked those repertoires to cytomegalovirus serostatus. In addition to the first cohort of roughly 670 subjects, a separate validation cohort of around 110 different subjects was used. High-throughput TCR immunosequencing, statistical association of individual TCRs with disease status, and machine learning were combined to predict cytomegalovirus infection status. In a later analysis, previously published TCR beta repertoires from 670 or so donors were re-analyzed and high-resolution HLA genotyping was added so that TCR occurrence patterns could be studied. Rather than using new phenotypic data, the later analysis identified candidate immune exposures from TCR beta sequences and from how often those sequences occurred across donors. In an earlier analysis of over 550 of the donors, high-throughput TCR beta sequencing was used to judge whether each TCR beta V gene segment behaved as functional or pseudogenic. Donor age, sex, ethnicity and CMV serostatus were compiled together with the repertoire data. A later genetic analysis used genome-wide SNP genotypes for about 65% of the roughly 700 donors, treating that subset as a discovery cohort. Every repertoire in the discovery cohort had been generated on one and the same sequencing platform. HLA typing included class I and class II loci at four-digit resolution. The number of donors typed differed by locus, with roughly 620-630 for A, B, C, DRB1 and DQB1, more than 500 for DQA1, 600 to 610 for DPA1, and 450 to 480 for DPB1. About five DR-DQ haplotypes were treated as single units for association and clustering because of strong linkage in the cohort. Among about 360 genotyped donors of the cohort, an average of about 240,000 unique TCR beta nucleotide sequences were sequenced per donor, roughly a sixth of them non-productive.

The paper's findings and limits, for the study overall: According to a later analysis, most CMV-associated TCR beta chains appeared to be HLA-restricted, and the HLA associations seemed to be driven largely by CMV exposure. Seventeen rarely observed V segments, including chromosome 9 orphons, were excluded from the earlier analysis of just under 600 of the donors because counts were too low. Only TCR beta chains were sequenced in this cohort, and the absence of alpha or paired-chain data limited detectable features. Compared with equally common non-associated chains, HLA-associated TCR beta chains in a later analysis were more clonally expanded and had lower generation probabilities. A later analysis reported that several top co-occurrence clusters appeared linked to parvovirus B19, influenza, CMV and Epstein-Barr virus. In an earlier analysis of 500 to 650 of the donors, most TCR beta V segments appeared in productive rearrangements about 87% or about 30% of the time, broadly matching IMGT annotations. Correlated functional status among segregating V segments might be attributable to linkage disequilibrium, but an unknown experimental factor could not be ruled out. The sequencing pipeline was judged likely to have produced a cluster of highly shared sequence variants as a technical artifact. Some IMGT-functional V segments, including TRBV6-2 and TRBV6-3, could not be distinguished by the 87-base-pair reads and were therefore excluded. A further reported finding was that TCR beta sequences accurately predicted the HLA-A and HLA-B alleles for most subjects in the first cohort. A later analysis found that TCR association rates varied across HLA loci, with DRB1 alleles showing the most associated TCRs and HLA-C alleles the fewest. Immune exposure information for the cohort was limited to CMV serostatus. In the study, around 150 TCR beta chains were listed as associated with cytomegalovirus. In a later analysis, around 17,000 TCR beta sequences were associated with specific HLA alleles at a false discovery rate of 0.05. The authors suggested that the approach could potentially be generalized to other disease states and immunological phenotypes. The classifier was reported to diagnose cytomegalovirus status with high specificity and sensitivity in both the original and validation cohorts. According to a later genetic analysis, donors in an Asian-associated ancestry cluster had fewer N-insertions in productive TCRs than the approximately 610-donor mean. Across donors, most TCR sequences were observed very rarely, whereas some public TCRs were present in many individuals. Assigning TCR associations to individual alleles was difficult when HLA alleles, especially DR and DQ, strongly co-occurred. A few of the identified cytomegalovirus-associated TCR beta chains were confirmed in vitro to be specific for cytomegalovirus antigens. V-gene and J-gene trimming of TCR beta chains was associated with a missense DCLRE1C variant in a later genetic analysis, and the association was replicated in an independent cohort. HLA typing was unavailable for some donors at each locus, so association tests used only the typed subset. Sequencing depth was assumed to be roughly uniform across donors in the presence/absence analyses, though that assumption may not hold.

This clone was found a few times. Its antigen remains unidentified. No clone much larger than this one lies a single base away; base qualities are absent. To prepare the library, the immunoSEQ multiplex PCR assay was applied. A mixture of 60 forward primers for TCR Vbeta segments and 13 reverse primers for TCR Jbeta segments was used in the multiplex PCR. Amplification of the CDR3 region of rearranged TCR beta genes was performed with a multiplex PCR assay on genomic DNA. On the Illumina HiSeq System, the amplified TCR beta libraries were sequenced as 87-base-pair reads. The study's own analysis went as follows. Across the 600 to 700 repertoires, a later analysis counted some 81 million unique TCR beta chains, 8.5 million to 12 million of which were shared by at least two donors. A nearest-neighbor algorithm error-corrected the raw reads and collapsed the reads into unique sequences, merging closely related sequences to remove PCR and sequencing errors. V, D and J gene segments were assigned by aligning CDR3 sequences to IMGT reference sequences. For a sequence to be retained, at least a six-nucleotide match to both a V gene segment and a J gene segment was required. Rearrangements were called productive when the CDR3 lacked stop codons and stayed in frame with V and J; all others were non-productive. Following IMGT convention, CDR3 was defined as the stretch from the second conserved V-encoded cysteine to the conserved J-encoded phenylalanine. The earlier analysis of some 600 of the donors excluded sequences that lacked an unambiguous match to a single V gene segment. An earlier analysis of a few hundred of the donors called V segments functional above 56.7% productive rearrangements and segregating when the between-donor standard deviation exceeded 5%. A statistical classification framework was built for diagnosing cytomegalovirus status from the catalog of TCR beta chain sequences. In a later analysis, V and J genes were assigned by comparing TCR nucleotide sequences against IMGT/GENE-DB human TR gene sequences. Using the TCRdist pipeline, a later analysis assigned CDR3 sequences along with most-parsimonious VDJ recombination scenarios. In a later analysis, each TCR beta chain was defined by its CDR3 amino acid sequence together with its V-gene family, and reads without a unique V-gene family were excluded. To address suspected cross-contamination and a sequencing artifact, a later analysis removed roughly 580 highly shared, low-generation-probability nucleotide sequences. In a later analysis, a clonal expansion index was calculated for each public chain from normalized within-repertoire ranks of inferred template counts. Generation probabilities in a later analysis came from a VDJ recombination model fitted to out-of-frame rearrangements, and those results were checked against IGoR. In a later analysis, hypergeometric tests were used to score TCR-TCR, TCR-HLA and TCR-CMV co-occurrence, with a repertoire-size bias correction applied to TCR pairs. False discovery rates were estimated in a later analysis by permuting HLA or CMV assignments 20 times. In a later analysis, co-occurring TCRs were grouped using DBSCAN, with TCRdist sequence similarity added in when clustering inside HLA-allele-positive subsets. Repertoires with fewer than 30,000 or more than 120,000 public chains, plus five repertoires with anomalous nucleotide sharing, were excluded from co-occurrence clustering. TCRdb holds this immuneACCESS table with in-frame rearrangements only. Some clones are missing; in checked studies, unresolved V genes explain under half, and the rest has no known cause. V and J calls and clone size are copied from that table; D and trimming were computed from the DNA. The sample table records approximately 59,000 clones; around 68% of these occur just once. Over 15% of the sample goes to the ten largest clones.

V is cut by 1 base and J by 8 bases, and the space between the germline ends is 14 bases. From a lookup of the germline V gene (reference sequence), CDR1 and CDR2 are LNHNV and YYDKDF. From the cysteine through the phenylalanine, the CDR3 covers 15 amino acids. Kept here is only the CDR3 DNA, which spans 45 bases and is read in frame from base 1. The cohort was made up of roughly 670 healthy bone marrow donors. At the time of sampling, every cohort member was nominally healthy, though immune exposures that went unrecorded were likely present. The donor was CMV seropositive and belonged to the group of some 290 seropositive cohort members. A peripheral blood sample was collected from each donor, and TCR beta sequencing was performed on peripheral blood mononuclear cells. The Qiagen DNeasy Blood Extraction Kit was used to extract genomic DNA from the blood cell samples.

What was sequenced was PBMCs. This TCR derives from a man aged 40-55 years in good health and CMV-seropositive. The rearrangement joined TRBV15 to TRBJ1-4; the D region possibly corresponds to TRBD1 (5 bases align). The CDR3 sequence is CATSRAPDAGEKLFF. The DNA is TGTGCCACCAGCAGAGCCCCTGATGCAGGGGAAAAACTGTTTTTT.